A selection of T cell receptor beta chains follows, all from one sample in a study of siplizumab effects on memory and regulatory T cells. These TCRs' antigens remain unknown. Here immunoSEQ multiplex PCR was the method, and the copy in TCRdb shows in-frame clones only, minus some. This table holds roughly 11,000 clones, around half found once. Sequenced material: CFSE-low (dividing) CD8+ T cells sorted from an allogeneic mixed lymphocyte reaction. The receptors shown here come from a human donor in good health; the cells came from an allogeneic mixed lymphocyte reaction. Some clones in this sample may be carry-over from other donors' samples. Each CDR3 is given with its conserved first and last residue. The D gene is left open where the match is weak. A row's size may be missing; if present it is once, few, many or a size class.

J: TRBJ2-1; size: NA; V: TRBV29-1; D: TRBD2; CDR3: CSVDWRELGLFF; DNA: TGCAGCGTTGACTGGCGGGAGTTGGGGCTGTTCTTC
J: TRBJ2-1; size: NA; V: TRBV9; D: NA; CDR3: CASSPHPGLVNEQFF; DNA: TGTGCCAGCAGCCCCCACCCGGGACTTGTCAATGAGCAGTTCTTC
J: TRBJ2-7; size: NA; V: TRBV4-1; D: NA; CDR3: CASSQEPGFDEQYF; DNA: TGCGCCAGCAGCCAAGAGCCAGGTTTCGACGAGCAGTACTTC
J: TRBJ2-7; size: NA; V: TRBV19; D: TRBD1; CDR3: CASSIGTGAYEQYF; DNA: TGTGCCAGTAGTATAGGGACAGGGGCCTACGAGCAGTACTTC
J: TRBJ1-6; size: once; V: TRBV2; D: TRBD1; CDR3: CASSDWGTVNSPLHF; DNA: TGTGCCAGCAGTGATTGGGGGACAGTTAATTCACCCCTCCACTTT
J: TRBJ1-3; size: NA; V: TRBV11-2; D: TRBD1; CDR3: CASSSRTGQNTIYF; DNA: TGTGCCAGCAGCTCCAGGACAGGACAAAACACCATATATTTT
J: TRBJ2-3; size: NA; V: TRBV2; D: NA; CDR3: CASSDLQTSTDTQYF; DNA: TGTGCCAGCAGTGACCTCCAGACTTCCACAGATACGCAGTATTTT
J: TRBJ2-1; size: NA; V: TRBV7-7; D: TRBD1; CDR3: CASSFGTGAYNEQFF; DNA: TGTGCTAGCAGCTTCGGGACAGGGGCCTACAATGAGCAGTTCTTC
J: TRBJ2-7; size: NA; V: TRBV6-6; D: TRBD1; CDR3: CASSFGTGGFVEQYF; DNA: TGTGCCAGCAGTTTCGGGACAGGGGGGTTTGTAGAGCAGTACTTC
J: TRBJ2-7; size: NA; V: TRBV13; D: TRBD2; CDR3: CASSSQRGLEYEQYF; DNA: TGTGCCAGCAGCTCTCAGCGGGGCCTTGAGTACGAGCAGTACTTC
J: TRBJ1-5; size: once; V: TRBV7-6; D: NA; CDR3: CASSLGVNQPQHF; DNA: TGTGCCAGCAGCTTGGGGGTAAATCAGCCCCAGCATTTT
J: TRBJ1-6; size: NA; V: TRBV6-5; D: TRBD1; CDR3: CASLDRSSYNSPLHF; DNA: TGTGCCAGCCTGGACAGGAGCTCCTATAATTCACCCCTCCACTTT
J: TRBJ1-2; size: NA; V: TRBV7-8; D: TRBD1; CDR3: CASSSPGTGPGGYTF; DNA: TGTGCCAGCAGCTCACCCGGGACAGGACCGGGAGGCTACACCTTC
J: TRBJ2-7; size: once; V: TRBV10-3; D: NA; CDR3: CAISDEGTYEQYF; DNA: TGTGCCATCAGTGACGAGGGTACGTACGAGCAGTACTTC
J: TRBJ2-3; size: NA; V: TRBV4-1; D: TRBD2; CDR3: CASSPPTSGMGPTQYF; DNA: TGCGCCAGCAGCCCTCCCACTAGCGGGATGGGCCCTACGCAGTATTTT
J: TRBJ2-7; size: few; V: TRBV4-2; D: TRBD2; CDR3: CASSHRLAGPYEQYF; DNA: TGTGCCAGCAGCCACAGACTAGCGGGGCCCTACGAGCAGTACTTC
J: TRBJ2-1; size: NA; V: TRBV27; D: NA; CDR3: CASSSPGNEQFF; DNA: TGTGCCAGCAGTTCTCCCGGCAATGAGCAGTTCTTC
J: TRBJ2-7; size: NA; V: TRBV27; D: NA; CDR3: CASSLSDSYEQYF; DNA: TGTGCCAGCAGTTTATCGGACTCCTACGAGCAGTACTTC
J: TRBJ2-7; size: NA; V: TRBV11-2; D: TRBD2; CDR3: CASSLGVASGGTSSYEQYF; DNA: TGTGCCAGCAGCTTAGGAGTGGCTAGCGGGGGGACCAGCTCCTACGAGCAGTACTTC
J: TRBJ2-1; size: few; V: TRBV6-5; D: TRBD2; CDR3: CASSTAGGNEQFF; DNA: TGTGCCAGCAGTACCGCGGGGGGAAATGAGCAGTTCTTC
J: TRBJ2-2; size: few; V: TRBV5-6; D: NA; CDR3: CASTLNTGELFF; DNA: TGTGCCAGCACCTTAAACACCGGGGAGCTGTTTTTT
J: TRBJ2-7; size: few; V: TRBV19; D: TRBD1; CDR3: CASSMGTGSYEQYF; DNA: TGTGCCAGTAGTATGGGGACAGGGTCCTACGAGCAGTACTTC
J: TRBJ2-1; size: NA; V: TRBV11-2; D: NA; CDR3: CAVRYRHNEQFF; DNA: TGTGCCGTGCGATACAGACACAATGAGCAGTTCTTC
J: TRBJ2-7; size: NA; V: TRBV6-1; D: NA; CDR3: CASSTTPTYEQYF; DNA: TGTGCCAGCAGTACCACCCCAACCTACGAGCAGTACTTC
J: TRBJ1-1; size: NA; V: TRBV18; D: NA; CDR3: CASSPVGQTRELNTEAFF; DNA: TGTGCCAGCTCACCAGTTGGGCAAACTCGGGAACTGAACACTGAAGCTTTCTTT